Following are 5 T cell receptor beta chains from one sample sequenced in a study of blood T cells in healthy people across ages. Using a J-beta primer mix together with a sample-barcoded 5' primer, a second PCR was run for roughly 6 to 12 cycles. MiXCR, run by TCRdb on the 5' RACE reads, gives a single entry per CDR3 protein. This sample has approximately 290,000 distinct CDR3 sequences, with 25% to 30% found just once. The sequenced sample was blood. The receptor source for this set is a woman between 65 and 79 years old in good health.

This clonotype was counted many times. The V gene is TRBV20-1, the J gene TRBJ2-7, with D unclear. Trimming shortened V by 4 bases and J by 5 bases, and 18 bases separated the two germline ends. This CDR3 region has 14 residues. CDR1 DFQATT and CDR2 SNEGSKA come from the germline V gene (reference sequence). The CDR3: CSAKSWRKLDEQYF. The CDR3 nucleotides are TGCAGTGCTAAGTCTTGGAGAAAGTTAGACGAGCAGTACTTC.

The gene calls are TRBV25-1 and TRBJ2-6, with D possibly being TRBD2 (7 bases). V lost 4 bases, J lost 2 bases, and 15 bases lay in between. Germline-derived CDR1 and CDR2 are MGHDK and SYGVNS. The length of the CDR3 is 17 residues. CDR3 residues: CASSGTGGLAGANVLTF. CDR3 DNA sequence: TGTGCCAGCAGTGGGACGGGGGGCTTAGCTGGGGCCAACGTCCTGACTTTC.

V and J are TRBV20-1 and TRBJ2-4; no reliable D call. Trimming pared 5 bases from V and 1 base from J, leaving 15 bases between. CDR1 and CDR2 (germline): DFQATT, SNEGSKA (reference sequence). The CDR3 runs to 15 residues. As DNA, the CDR3 is TGCAGTGCTCAGCAGGCTGTTCGGGCCAAAAACATTCAGTACTTC. This sequence encodes CSAQQAVRAKNIQYF.

This clonotype was found a few times. The chain carries TRBV5-1 and TRBJ2-1; D perhaps matches TRBD2 (5 bases). V lost 0 bases, J lost 9 bases, and 7 bases lay in between. The CDR3 is 12 residues long. Looked up from germline, CDR1 is SGHRS and CDR2 is YFSETQ. The CDR3, as DNA: TGCGCCAGCAGCTTGGTGGGGAGTGAGCAGTTCTTC. Translating it yields CASSLVGSEQFF.

The rearrangement links TRBV20-1 to TRBJ1-1; unclear D gene. The germline V gene encodes CDR1 DFQATT and CDR2 SNEGSKA (reference sequence). The ends were cut back, 6 bases at V and 4 bases at J, with 12 bases in the middle. The CDR3 is 12 residues long. The CDR3 sequence is CSALSPPTEAFF. In DNA, the CDR3 is TGCAGTGCCCTTTCCCCCCCCACTGAAGCTTTCTTT.